This TCR beta chain emerged from a study of post-analysis software for immune sequencing data. Study-wide background: As for disease course, relapsing-remitting, secondary progressive and progressive-relapsing multiple sclerosis were all included. Findings and limits, study-wide: Strong same-batch co-clustering of samples appeared with F measure clustering. Relative to controls, patients with multiple sclerosis showed significantly lower normalized Chao1 diversity.

Concerning this clonotype itself: Its antigen is as yet unknown.

Unique molecular identifiers tagged the TCR beta cDNA libraries. TCRdb recomputed calls from the PCR reads with MiXCR, one row per CDR3 protein. The sample has roughly 160,000 distinct CDR3 sequences, roughly 35% seen once. Germline V gene data show CDR1 as LNHNV and CDR2 as YYDKDF (reference sequence). Trimming cost V 5 bases and J 3 bases, with 17 bases left between them. The CDR3 has 16 amino acids. The chain combines TRBV15 with TRBJ2-1; D is possibly TRBD1 or TRBD2 (5 bases each). The source of this sequence is a girl between 5 and 17 years old with multiple sclerosis. This specimen consisted of blood, obtained after autologous hematopoietic stem cell transplantation. The CDR3 nucleotides read TGTGCCACCAGCGGCACCGGGACGGTATACTACAATGAGCAGTTCTTC. It specifies CATSGTGTVYYNEQFF.